Presented here are 19 T cell receptor beta chains from one specimen sequenced in a study of neoadjuvant nivolumab and ipilimumab in lung cancer. The data were produced by immunoSEQ multiplex PCR, yet TCRdb's version contains in-frame clones alone and is incomplete. This sample has under 50,000 clones, with around 88% found just once. The sample was blood, taken before neoadjuvant nivolumab, alone or with ipilimumab. Every receptor here comes from an adult with non-small cell lung cancer. Some clones in this sample may be carry-over from other donors' samples.

This sequence joins TRBV6-5 and TRBJ1-2; D is uncertain. The CDR3 runs to 14 residues. The V gene lost 5 bases and the J gene lost 0 bases, with 10 bases spanning the gap. Germline CDR1 reads MNHEY; CDR2 reads SVGAGI. The CDR3 sequence: CASSRSATNYGYTF. The CDR3 bases are TGTGCCAGCAGTCGGTCTGCGACTAACTATGGCTACACCTTC.

The rearrangement links TRBV18 to TRBJ2-1, with D maybe TRBD2 (6 bases). Looked up from germline, CDR1 is KGHSH and CDR2 is LQKENI. CDR3 length equals 14 residues. The V gene lost 2 bases and the J gene lost 9 bases, with 14 bases spanning the gap. The chain's CDR3 is CASSPNIQGGEQFF. The CDR3 DNA follows: TGTGCCAGCTCACCAAATATTCAGGGAGGTGAGCAGTTCTTC.

This clone showed up just once. The chain is built from TRBV7-6 and TRBJ2-3; the D is unclear. The V gene lost 2 bases and the J gene lost 3 bases, with 18 bases spanning the gap. Germline V lookup: CDR1 SGHVS, CDR2 FNYEAQ. The CDR3 sequence is 17 residues long. The CDR3 nucleotides read TGTGCCAGCAGCTTAAGTTCAGGCATTCGTGGGACAGATACGCAGTATTTT. It codes for CASSLSSGIRGTDTQYF. The whole variable domain, remainder taken from reference TRBV7-6 and TRBJ2-3, is GAGVSQSPRYKVTKRGQDVALRCDPISGHVSLYWYRQALGQGPEFLTYFNYEAQQDKSGLPNDRFSAERPEGSISTLTIQRTEQRDSAMYRCASSLSSGIRGTDTQYFGPGTRLTVL.

This clone appeared a few times. V is TRBV9 and J is TRBJ2-2; D ambiguous. Germline lookup yields CDR1 SGDLS and CDR2 YYNGEE. Trimming stripped 0 bases from V and 8 bases from J, with 8 bases between. The CDR3 loop spans 13 amino acids. CDR3 coding DNA: TGTGCCAGCAGCGTAGGAAAGACTGGGGAGCTGTTTTTT. This encodes CASSVGKTGELFF. Full variable domain (rest looked up from reference TRBV9 and TRBJ2-2): DSGVTQTPKHLITATGQRVTLRCSPRSGDLSVYWYQQSLDQGLQFLIQYYNGEERAKGNILERFSAQQFPDLHSELNLSSLELGDSALYFCASSVGKTGELFFGEGSRLTVL.

V and J are TRBV5-1 and TRBJ2-5; 7 bases agree with TRBD2. The V gene's germline CDR1 is SGHRS and CDR2 YFSETQ. This CDR3 contains 14 residues. Losses at the gene ends were 4 bases for V and 1 base for J; bases not matched to a gene: 4. DNA for the CDR3: TGCGCCAGCAGCGGGGGGGGGAGCCAAGAGACCCAGTACTTC. It codes for CASSGGGSQETQYF.

V is TRBV29-1 and J is TRBJ2-3; 8 bases map to TRBD1. With 4 bases clipped from V and 5 bases from J, the junction kept 11 bases outside the gene matches. CDR1 and CDR2 from the germline V gene are SQVTM and ANQGSEA. The CDR3 length is 15 residues. CDR3 nucleotide sequence: TGCAGCGTTGGGACAGGGTTTGAAGCGGGAGATACGCAGTATTTT. Translated, it gives CSVGTGFEAGDTQYF.

This clone was recorded only once. The chain joins TRBV27 to TRBJ1-2; 7 bases map to TRBD1. The CDR3 covers 13 residues. Germline V gives CDR1 MNHEY, CDR2 SMNVEV (reference sequence). The ends lost 6 bases at V and 6 bases at J; junction bases unmatched: 7. This CDR3 reads CASSHSGQDGYTF. The CDR3 DNA follows: TGTGCCAGCAGCCACTCTGGACAGGATGGCTACACCTTC.

The chain has TRBV11-2 and TRBJ1-3; D is unresolved. This CDR3 spans 14 amino acids. Deletions cut 4 bases from V and 0 bases from J, with 7 bases between. Germline V gene lookup returns CDR1 SGHAT and CDR2 FQNNGV. CDR3 loop: CASSSGSSGNTIYF. CDR3 bases: TGTGCCAGCAGCTCGGGGAGCTCTGGAAACACCATATATTTT.

The chain employs TRBV5-1 and TRBJ2-2; tentatively, D is TRBD2 (5 bases). V shed 5 bases and J shed 0 bases, with 8 bases lying between them. The germline V gene encodes CDR1 SGHRS and CDR2 YFSETQ. This CDR3 has 14 residues. CDR3 nucleotide sequence: TGCGCCAGCAGAGTGGGAGCGAACACCGGGGAGCTGTTTTTT. It encodes CASRVGANTGELFF.

This chain connects TRBV6-5 to TRBJ2-3; D perhaps matches TRBD2 (7 bases). CDR3 length: 15 amino acids. Germline V lookup: CDR1 MNHEY, CDR2 SVGAGI. Trimming took 0 bases from V and 4 from J, leaving 11 bases between them. The CDR3 region has the DNA TGTGCCAGCAGTTACTCCTGGGAGGGGGCAGATACGCAGTATTTT. This translates into CASSYSWEGADTQYF.

This clone occurred once. CDR3: CASSQTSGANTGELFF. CDR3 sequence (DNA): TGTGCCAGCAGTCAGACTAGCGGAGCTAACACCGGGGAGCTGTTTTTT. This sequence joins TRBV6-6 and TRBJ2-2, with 9 bases that match TRBD2. Looked up from germline, CDR1 is MNHNY and CDR2 is SVGAGI (reference sequence). The CDR3 has 16 amino acids. Trimming took 5 bases from V and 2 from J; bases not matched to a gene: 6.

This chain uses TRBV29-1 with TRBJ2-5; no definite D call. The CDR3 contains 12 residues. Trimming took off 5 bases at V and 0 bases at J, with 7 bases between the two ends. Per the germline V gene, CDR1 is SQVTM and CDR2 is ANQGSEA. CDR3 DNA sequence: TGCAGCGTTCGGTTCTACCAAGAGACCCAGTACTTC. As protein: CSVRFYQETQYF.

The chain joins TRBV7-2 to TRBJ2-2; D gene unclear. The V end was cut by 2 bases, the J end by 5 bases, with 3 bases between. This CDR3 is built from 12 residues. Germline lookup yields CDR1 SGHTA and CDR2 FQGNSA. The CDR3 nucleotides read TGTGCCAGCAGCTTATCAACCGGGGAGCTGTTTTTT. Amino acids: CASSLSTGELFF.

J is TRBJ2-5 and V is TRBV29-1; D is possibly TRBD2 (5 bases). Germline V gene lookup returns CDR1 SQVTM and CDR2 ANQGSEA. Trimming left V 3 bases short and J 5 bases short, with 10 bases between. The CDR3 runs to 12 residues. CDR3 DNA: TGCAGCGTTGATACTAGTCGGGAGACCCAGTACTTC. Amino acid sequence: CSVDTSRETQYF. Full variable domain (remainder filled in from reference TRBV29-1 and TRBJ2-5): SAVISQKPSRDICQRGTSLTIQCQVDSQVTMMFWYRQQPGQSLTLIATANQGSEATYESGFVIDKFPISRPNLTFSTLTVSNMSPEDSSIYLCSVDTSRETQYFGPGTRLLVL.

The chain employs TRBV11-3 and TRBJ2-1; D might be TRBD1 or TRBD2, each matching 5 bases. Looked up from germline, CDR1 is SGHNT and CDR2 is YENEEA. Trimming stripped 1 base from V and 8 bases from J, with 9 bases between. The CDR3 is 13 residues long. DNA of the CDR3: TGTGCCAGCAGCTTAGCGGGACGGTATGAGCAGTTCTTC. Translated, it gives CASSLAGRYEQFF.

The chain couples TRBV15 to TRBJ2-1; 9 nucleotides align to TRBD2. Germline values: CDR1 LNHNV, CDR2 YYDKDF (reference sequence). The CDR3 spans 14 residues. Unmatched junction bases numbered 8, after V lost 4 bases and J lost 10 bases. This chain's CDR3 is CATSTRGAGGEQFF. The DNA for the CDR3 is TGTGCCACCAGCACGCGAGGAGCGGGAGGAGAGCAGTTCTTC.

CDR3 DNA sequence: TGTGCCAGCTCAATGGGTGAAAACACTGAAGCTTTCTTT. Amino acids: CASSMGENTEAFF. The chain has TRBV18 and TRBJ1-1; D call uncertain. V gave up 5 bases and J gave up 2 bases, with 9 bases separating them. Germline V CDR1 and CDR2: KGHSH, LQKENI. CDR3 length equals 13 residues.

The gene calls are TRBV5-6 and TRBJ2-1, with a possible D match to TRBD1 (6 bases). Germline assignment: CDR1 SGHDT and CDR2 YYEEEE. V was trimmed by 5 bases and J by 10 bases, leaving 13 bases between them. The CDR3 sequence is 12 residues long. The CDR3 DNA sequence: TGTGCCAGCAGGTACAGGGTTGGAGAGCAGTTCTTC. Amino acid sequence: CASRYRVGEQFF. The full variable domain, with the rest looked up from reference TRBV5-6 and TRBJ2-1, is DAGVTQSPTHLIKTRGQQVTLRCSPKSGHDTVSWYQQALGQGPQFIFQYYEEEERQRGNFPDRFSGHQFPNYSSELNVNALLLGDSALYLCASRYRVGEQFFGPGTRLTVL.

The chain has TRBV7-2 and TRBJ2-7; D is unclear. The CDR3 extends over 12 amino acids. Trimming left V 0 bases short and J 4 bases short, with 4 bases between. Germline CDR1 and CDR2: SGHTA and FQGNSA. CDR3 sequence reads: CASSLAQYEQYF. CDR3 DNA: TGTGCCAGCAGCTTAGCGCAATACGAGCAGTACTTC.